One T cell receptor beta chain is described in this entry. This clonotype was observed many times. Its antigen has not been determined. No base quality values were provided; no much bigger clone lies one nucleotide off. The data derive from a study of spatial heterogeneity in lung cancer (dated by TCRdb to between 2019 and 2020). The study in broad terms: More beta-chain than alpha-chain transcripts were consistently detected, likely reflecting higher beta-chain transcript abundance. In tumor regions, TCR transcript counts showed a strong correlation with a T cell transcriptional module score derived from matched bulk RNA-seq. In the raw uncorrected reads, each unique combination of TCR and UMI appeared more than ten times on average. The study quantitatively compared TCR alpha and beta repertoires across multiple tumor regions, matched nontumor lung and blood in non-small cell lung cancer. The study linked features of the TCR repertoire to counts of nonsynonymous mutations, which were determined by whole-exome sequencing of tumor tissue. At surgery, some 200 tumor regions, some 61 matched nontumor lung samples and 50 to 60 PBMC samples were TCR-sequenced for both alpha and beta chains. Results and caveats for the whole study, not just this receptor: Additional single-cell paired TCR alpha and beta sequencing was considered necessary to confirm, at a functional level, the hypothesis that regional TCRs recognize regional mutations. TCR-seq coverage of tumor T cells was estimated at only 7% to 8.5% for alpha chains and less than 15% for beta chains. The tumor nonsynonymous mutation count correlated with the number of expanded intratumoral alpha and beta TCRs. The count of ubiquitous expanded TCRs correlated with the count of ubiquitous nonsynonymous mutations, and the count of regional expanded TCRs correlated with the count of regional nonsynonymous mutations.

The library relied on 5' RACE. The sample was run on a NextSeq 500. In the TCR library protocol, a unique molecular identifier was attached to each TCR cDNA molecule so that PCR and sequencing errors could be corrected. The study's own analysis went as follows. TCR identification, UMI-based error correction and CDR3 extraction were all carried out with Decombinator tools. TCRs above a frequency of 2 per 1,000, corresponding to the top 1% of the tumor frequency distribution, were defined as expanded. Expanded tumor TCRs were classed as regional if statistically deemed absent (corrected P<0.05) from at least one tumor region, otherwise ubiquitous. Renyi diversity was calculated using the R vegan package after each repertoire was subsampled 100 times to 5,000 TCRs. To build CDR3 similarity networks, amino acid triplet string-kernel similarity was used, and CDR3s were connected when their pairwise similarity was above 0.82. TCRdb took the public reads, trimmed them with fastp at Q25, ran MiXCR for clone calling and kept in-frame beta chains. One record per CDR3 amino acid sequence lists the most common genes and DNA. The V and J calls were not made by the authors but by TCRdb's processing. Within this sample are 9,700 or so distinct CDR3 sequences, with about 6.9% of them counted one time only. The biggest ten clones account for about 9.4% of the sample.

The time point label, read with the paper, signifies: sample taken at primary tumor resection. Donors were some 67 patients with early-stage, untreated non-small cell lung cancer from the lung TRACERx cohort. TCR sequencing used whole RNA extracted from tumor and nontumor lung tissue, or from cryopreserved PBMC samples, without cell sorting. Only patients for whom sufficient RNA was available from at least two tumor regions were selected for TCR sequencing. Before being selected, tumor and adjacent nontumor lung specimens were reviewed by a lung pathologist. CDR1 SGHTA and CDR2 FQGTGA were looked up in the germline V gene. The CDR3, from cysteine to phenylalanine, totals 15 residues. The retained sequence is limited to the CDR3, 45 bases, with the frame set at the first base. After removal of 5 bases from V and 6 bases from J, the junction retains 12 bases not matched to a gene.

This receptor was obtained from a male donor with early-stage non-small cell lung cancer. The sequenced sample was lung tumor tissue, obtained at surgery. The chain joins TRBV7-3 to TRBJ1-1; 7 of the junction bases match TRBD1. The encoded CDR3 is CASSRGGGGRAEAFF. The sequence in DNA is TGTGCCAGCAGCCGAGGGGGCGGCGGAAGGGCTGAAGCTTTCTTT. Reference TRBV7-3 and TRBJ1-1 proteins supply the regions before and after the CDR3; the full variable domain is: GAGVSQTPSNKVTEKGKYVELRCDPISGHTALYWYRQSLGQGPEFLIYFQGTGAADDSGLPNDRFFAVRPEGSVSTLKIQRTERGDSAVYLCASSRGGGGRAEAFFGQGTRLTVV.